The following is a T cell receptor (beta chain) sequence with its context. CDR1 and CDR2 (germline): SGHTA, FQGTGA. The V end was cut by 2 bases, the J end by 0 bases, with 5 bases between. The CDR3 runs 15 residues. The entry originates in a study of blood T cell repertoires in COVID-19. Study-level background: Some COVID-19 samples were acute and others convalescent; all came from the United States, Italy and Spain. Sources were T cells, B-cell-depleted T cells, or PBMCs; the material itself was cDNA or gDNA.

Patients at the Seattle site were enrolled during active infection and followed longitudinally. Authors' analysis steps: Nucleated cell number was recorded as an estimate derived from reference gene primer amplification. Repertoires were generated with immunoSEQ multiplex PCR, while TCRdb's copy carries only in-frame clones and drops some. The D gene and trimming were derived from the DNA, and the V and J assignments and clone size from that table. The sample gives roughly 570,000 clones, 70% to 90% of which show up once; 7.8% is in the top ten. The chain has TRBV7-3 and TRBJ2-6; no firm D call. Sequenced: peripheral blood. This receptor was identified in a woman aged 45 to 65 with COVID-19, enrolled during active disease. Here the CDR3 reads CASSLQDSGANVLTF. For the CDR3, the DNA is TGTGCCAGCAGCTTACAGGACTCTGGGGCCAACGTCCTGACTTTC.